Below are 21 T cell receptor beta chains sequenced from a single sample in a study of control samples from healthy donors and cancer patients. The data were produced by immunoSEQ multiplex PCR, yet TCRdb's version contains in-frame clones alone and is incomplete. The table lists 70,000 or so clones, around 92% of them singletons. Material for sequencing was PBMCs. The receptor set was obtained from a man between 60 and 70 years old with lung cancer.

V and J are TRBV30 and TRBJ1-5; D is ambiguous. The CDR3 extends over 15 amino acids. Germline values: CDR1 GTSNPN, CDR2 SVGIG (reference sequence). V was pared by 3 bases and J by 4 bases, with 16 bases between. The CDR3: CAWSQVSDINQPQHF. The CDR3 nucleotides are TGTGCCTGGAGCCAGGTTAGCGACATAAATCAGCCCCAGCATTTT.

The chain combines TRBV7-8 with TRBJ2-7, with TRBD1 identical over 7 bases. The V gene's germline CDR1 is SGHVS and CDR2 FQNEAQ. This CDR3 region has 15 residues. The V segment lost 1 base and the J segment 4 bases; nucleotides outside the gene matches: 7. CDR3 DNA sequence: TGTGCCAGCAGCTTAGATCAAAACAGGGGATACGAGCAGTACTTC. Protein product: CASSLDQNRGYEQYF.

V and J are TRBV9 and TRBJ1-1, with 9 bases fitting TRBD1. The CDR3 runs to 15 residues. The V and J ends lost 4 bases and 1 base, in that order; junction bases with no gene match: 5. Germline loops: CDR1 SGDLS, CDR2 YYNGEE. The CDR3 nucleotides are TGTGCCAGCAGCCTCGGGACAGGGCAGAACACTGAAGCTTTCTTT. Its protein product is CASSLGTGQNTEAFF. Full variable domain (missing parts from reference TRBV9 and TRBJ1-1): DSGVTQTPKHLITATGQRVTLRCSPRSGDLSVYWYQQSLDQGLQFLIQYYNGEERAKGNILERFSAQQFPDLHSELNLSSLELGDSALYFCASSLGTGQNTEAFFGQGTRLTVV.

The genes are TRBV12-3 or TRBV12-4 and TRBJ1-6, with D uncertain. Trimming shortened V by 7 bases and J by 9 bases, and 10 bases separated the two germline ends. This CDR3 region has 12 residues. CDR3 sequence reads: CASTLGSSPLHF. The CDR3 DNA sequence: TGTGCCAGCACCCTAGGGAGTTCACCCCTCCACTTT.

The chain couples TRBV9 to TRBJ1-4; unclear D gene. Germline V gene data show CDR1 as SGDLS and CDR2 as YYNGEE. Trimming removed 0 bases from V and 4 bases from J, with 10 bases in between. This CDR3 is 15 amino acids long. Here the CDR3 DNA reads TGTGCCAGCAGCGTAGGTATTCAGAATAATGAAAAACTGTTTTTT. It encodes CASSVGIQNNEKLFF.

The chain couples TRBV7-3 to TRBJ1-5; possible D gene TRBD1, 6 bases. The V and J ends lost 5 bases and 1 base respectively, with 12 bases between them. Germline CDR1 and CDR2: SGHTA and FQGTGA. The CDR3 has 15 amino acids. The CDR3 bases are TGTGCCAGCAGCGCCGGACAGCTAAGCAATCAGCCCCAGCATTTT. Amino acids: CASSAGQLSNQPQHF.

The CDR3, as DNA: TGCAGTGCCAGTGGAGCCATGAAGACCCAGTACTTC. As protein: CSASGAMKTQYF. The chain is built from TRBV20-1 and TRBJ2-5; D is ambiguous. Deletions cut 6 bases from V and 6 bases from J, with 14 bases between. Germline CDR1 DFQATT, CDR2 SNEGSKA (reference sequence). The length of the CDR3 is 12 residues.

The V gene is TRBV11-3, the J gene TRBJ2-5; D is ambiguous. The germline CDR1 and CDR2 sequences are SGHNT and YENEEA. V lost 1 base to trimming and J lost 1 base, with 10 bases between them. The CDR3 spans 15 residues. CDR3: CASSLGRGRQETQYF. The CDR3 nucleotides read TGTGCCAGCAGCTTAGGGCGCGGACGCCAAGAGACCCAGTACTTC. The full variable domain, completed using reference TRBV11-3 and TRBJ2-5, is EAGVVQSPRYKIIEKKQPVAFWCNPISGHNTLYWYLQNLGQGPELLIRYENEEAVDDSQLPKDRFSAERLKGVDSTLKIQPAELGDSAVYLCASSLGRGRQETQYFGPGTRLLVL.

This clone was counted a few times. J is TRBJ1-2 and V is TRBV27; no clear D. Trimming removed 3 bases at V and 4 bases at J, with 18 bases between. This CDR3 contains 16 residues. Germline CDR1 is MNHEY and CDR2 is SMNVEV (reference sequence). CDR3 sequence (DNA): TGTGCCAGCAGTTTTATAGGACGTCCATCTGTCTATGGCTACACCTTC. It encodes CASSFIGRPSVYGYTF.

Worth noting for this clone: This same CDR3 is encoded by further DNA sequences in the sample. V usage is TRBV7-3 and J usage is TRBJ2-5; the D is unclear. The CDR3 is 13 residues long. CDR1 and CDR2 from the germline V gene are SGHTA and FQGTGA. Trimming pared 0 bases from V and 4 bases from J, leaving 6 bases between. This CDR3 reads CASSLTFAETQYF. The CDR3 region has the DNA TGTGCCAGCAGCTTAACGTTTGCAGAGACCCAGTACTTC. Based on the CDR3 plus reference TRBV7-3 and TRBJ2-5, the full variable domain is GAGVSQTPSNKVTEKGKYVELRCDPISGHTALYWYRQSLGQGPEFLIYFQGTGAADDSGLPNDRFFAVRPEGSVSTLKIQRTERGDSAVYLCASSLTFAETQYFGPGTRLLVL.

CDR3: CASSYGTGELGTQYF. The DNA of the CDR3 is TGTGCCAGCAGTTACGGGACAGGGGAATTAGGGACCCAGTACTTC. V is TRBV6-5 and J is TRBJ2-5; TRBD1 matches at 10 bases. CDR3 size: 15 residues. Germline V gene sequence: CDR1 MNHEY, CDR2 SVGAGI. V gave up 2 bases and J gave up 7 bases; unmatched junction bases: 7.

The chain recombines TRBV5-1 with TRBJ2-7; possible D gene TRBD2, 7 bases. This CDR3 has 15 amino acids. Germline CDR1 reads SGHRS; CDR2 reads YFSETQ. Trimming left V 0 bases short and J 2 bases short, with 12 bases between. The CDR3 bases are TGCGCCAGCAGCTTGGCCGGGGGGCAAACCTACGAGCAGTACTTC. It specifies CASSLAGGQTYEQYF. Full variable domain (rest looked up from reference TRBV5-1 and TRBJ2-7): KAGVTQTPRYLIKTRGQQVTLSCSPISGHRSVSWYQQTPGQGLQFLFEYFSETQRNKGNFPGRFSGRQFSNSRSEMNVSTLELGDSALYLCASSLAGGQTYEQYFGPGTRLTVT.

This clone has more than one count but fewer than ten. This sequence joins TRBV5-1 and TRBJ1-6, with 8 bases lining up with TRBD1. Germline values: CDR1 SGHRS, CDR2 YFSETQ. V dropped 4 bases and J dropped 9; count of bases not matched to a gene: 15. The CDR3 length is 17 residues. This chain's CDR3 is CASSPRIQGASSSPLHF. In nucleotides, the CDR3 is TGCGCCAGCAGCCCAAGAATCCAGGGGGCTAGTAGTTCACCCCTCCACTTT.

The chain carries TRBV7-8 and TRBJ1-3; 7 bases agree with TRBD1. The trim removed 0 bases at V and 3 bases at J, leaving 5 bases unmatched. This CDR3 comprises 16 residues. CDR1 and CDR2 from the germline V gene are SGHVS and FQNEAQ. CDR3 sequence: CASSLARGQDGNTIYF. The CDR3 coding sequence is TGTGCCAGCAGCTTAGCGAGGGGGCAGGATGGAAACACCATATATTTT.

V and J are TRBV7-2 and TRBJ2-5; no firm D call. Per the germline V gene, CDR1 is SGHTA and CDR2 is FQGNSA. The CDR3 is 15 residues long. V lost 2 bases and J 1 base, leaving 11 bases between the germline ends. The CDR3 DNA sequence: TGTGCCAGCAGCTTACTGTCGGCCACCCAAGAGACCCAGTACTTC. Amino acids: CASSLLSATQETQYF. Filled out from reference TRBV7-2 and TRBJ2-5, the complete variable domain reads GAGVSQSPSNKVTEKGKDVELRCDPISGHTALYWYRQSLGQGLEFLIYFQGNSAPDKSGLPSDRFSAERTGGSVSTLTIQRTQQEDSAVYLCASSLLSATQETQYFGPGTRLLVL.

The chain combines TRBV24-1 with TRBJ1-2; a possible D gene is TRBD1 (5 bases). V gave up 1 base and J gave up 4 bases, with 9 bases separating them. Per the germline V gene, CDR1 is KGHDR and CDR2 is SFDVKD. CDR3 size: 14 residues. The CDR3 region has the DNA TGTGCCACCAGTGATTTCAGACAGTTCTATGGCTACACCTTC. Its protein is CATSDFRQFYGYTF.

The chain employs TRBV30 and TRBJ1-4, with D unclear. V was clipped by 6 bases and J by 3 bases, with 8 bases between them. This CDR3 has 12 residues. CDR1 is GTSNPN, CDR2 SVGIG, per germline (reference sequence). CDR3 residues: CACNGPNEKLFF. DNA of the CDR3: TGTGCCTGCAACGGGCCTAATGAAAAACTGTTTTTT.

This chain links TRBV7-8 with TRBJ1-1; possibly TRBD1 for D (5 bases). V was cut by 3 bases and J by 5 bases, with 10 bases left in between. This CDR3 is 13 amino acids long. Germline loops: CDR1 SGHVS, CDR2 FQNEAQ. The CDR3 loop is CASSLGQATEAFF. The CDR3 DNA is TGTGCCAGCAGCTTGGGGCAGGCGACTGAAGCTTTCTTT.

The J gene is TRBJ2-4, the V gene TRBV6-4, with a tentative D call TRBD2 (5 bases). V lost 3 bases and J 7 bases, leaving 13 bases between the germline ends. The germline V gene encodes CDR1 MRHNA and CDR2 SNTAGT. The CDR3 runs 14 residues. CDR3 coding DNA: TGTGCCAGCAGTGAGGTCCTCGGCGGGAACATTCAGTACTTC. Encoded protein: CASSEVLGGNIQYF.

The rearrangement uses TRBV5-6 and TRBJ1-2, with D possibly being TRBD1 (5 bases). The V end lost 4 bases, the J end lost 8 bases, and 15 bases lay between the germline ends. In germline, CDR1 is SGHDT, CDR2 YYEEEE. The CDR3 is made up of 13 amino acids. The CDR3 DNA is TGTGCCAGCAGCCCCCAGGGCTTCTGGGGCTACACCTTC. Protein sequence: CASSPQGFWGYTF.

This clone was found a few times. The CDR3 coding sequence is TGCGCCAGCAGGGATTGGGGACGTGAGACCCAGTACTTC. Its protein product is CASRDWGRETQYF. The chain couples TRBV5-1 to TRBJ2-5; either TRBD1 or TRBD2 may supply D (5 bases each). Trimming took 5 bases from V and 5 from J, leaving 13 bases between them. CDR3 size: 13 residues. In germline, CDR1 is SGHRS, CDR2 YFSETQ.